Presented here are 5 T cell receptor beta chains from one specimen sequenced in a study of blood T cell repertoires in COVID-19. The protocol was immunoSEQ multiplex PCR, while the TCRdb copy is restricted to in-frame clones and leaves out a portion. The data contain roughly 240,000 clones, almost 85% of them singletons. The sequencing sample was made of peripheral blood. All receptors derive from a woman older than 75 with acute or convalescent COVID-19.

The chain employs TRBV3-1 (or the pseudogene TRBV3-2) and TRBJ2-5; D is perhaps TRBD2 (6 bases). Trimming took 4 bases from V and 9 from J, leaving 9 bases between them. Germline V gives CDR1 LGHDT, CDR2 YNNKEL (reference sequence). The CDR3 has 11 residues. The CDR3 nucleotides are TGTGCCAGCAGCCTGGGGGAGGCCCAGTACTTC. Its protein product is CASSLGEAQYF.

The V gene is TRBV7-2, the J gene TRBJ2-7; weak D call: TRBD1 (6 bases). Germline V CDR1 and CDR2: SGHTA, FQGNSA. The CDR3 sequence is 15 residues long. The V end was cut by 4 bases, the J end by 0 bases, with 13 bases between. CDR3 sequence: CASSSRTASSYEQYF. The CDR3 coding sequence is TGTGCCAGCAGCTCACGGACAGCAAGCTCCTACGAGCAGTACTTC.

This sequence joins TRBV6-1 and TRBJ2-7; maybe TRBD2 (6 bases). V shed 5 bases and J shed 12 bases, with 26 bases lying between them. Germline CDR1 reads MNHNS; CDR2 reads SASEGT. CDR3 length: 15 residues. The CDR3 coding sequence is TGTGCCAGCAGTTCACACACCGGGACGCAAAACGGGGGGTACTTC. It encodes CASSSHTGTQNGGYF.

The V and J genes are TRBV10-3 and TRBJ1-1; 7 bases map to TRBD1. Germline V CDR1 and CDR2: ENHRY, SYGVKD. The CDR3 consists of 13 residues. V was pared by 8 bases and J by 0 bases, with 3 bases of the junction left unmatched. The CDR3 sequence: CAIWTGMNTEAFF. The CDR3, as DNA: TGTGCCATCTGGACAGGAATGAACACTGAAGCTTTCTTT.

This clone was seen a handful of times. This chain uses TRBV28 with TRBJ1-2; D call uncertain. This CDR3 has 15 amino acids. CDR1 and CDR2 (germline): MDHEN, SYDVKM. Trimming left V 6 bases short and J 4 bases short, with 18 bases between. DNA of the CDR3: TGTGCCAGCAGCCCCTTCCGGTCGACGGGCTATGGCTACACCTTC. Translated: CASSPFRSTGYGYTF.